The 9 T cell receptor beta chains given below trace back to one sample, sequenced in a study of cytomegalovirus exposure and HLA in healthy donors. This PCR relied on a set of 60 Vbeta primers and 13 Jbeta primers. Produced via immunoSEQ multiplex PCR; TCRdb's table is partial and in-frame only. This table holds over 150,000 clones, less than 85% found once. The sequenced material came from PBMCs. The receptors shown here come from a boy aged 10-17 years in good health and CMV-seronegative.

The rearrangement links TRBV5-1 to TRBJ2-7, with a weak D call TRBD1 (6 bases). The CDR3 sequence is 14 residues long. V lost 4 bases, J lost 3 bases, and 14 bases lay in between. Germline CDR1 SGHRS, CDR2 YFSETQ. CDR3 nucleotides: TGCGCCAGCAGCCCGGGGACATTCAGCTACGAGCAGTACTTC. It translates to CASSPGTFSYEQYF.

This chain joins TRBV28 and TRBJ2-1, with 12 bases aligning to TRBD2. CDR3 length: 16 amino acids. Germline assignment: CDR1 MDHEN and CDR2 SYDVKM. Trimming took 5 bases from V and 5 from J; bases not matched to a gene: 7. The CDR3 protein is CASSRLTSGGDNEQFF. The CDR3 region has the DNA TGTGCCAGCAGTCGCCTGACTAGCGGGGGAGACAATGAGCAGTTCTTC.

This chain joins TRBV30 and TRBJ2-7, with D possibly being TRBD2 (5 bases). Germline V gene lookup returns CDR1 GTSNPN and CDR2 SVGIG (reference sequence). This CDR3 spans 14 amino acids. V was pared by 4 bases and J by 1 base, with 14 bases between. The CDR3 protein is CAWTPVEGSYEQYF. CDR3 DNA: TGTGCCTGGACCCCCGTAGAGGGTTCCTACGAGCAGTACTTC.

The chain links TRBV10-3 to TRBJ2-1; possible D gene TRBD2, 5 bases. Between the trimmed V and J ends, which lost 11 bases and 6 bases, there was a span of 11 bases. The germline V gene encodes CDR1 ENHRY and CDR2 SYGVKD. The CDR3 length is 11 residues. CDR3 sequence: CAVVAFNEQFF. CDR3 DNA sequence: TGTGCCGTCGTAGCGTTCAATGAGCAGTTCTTC.

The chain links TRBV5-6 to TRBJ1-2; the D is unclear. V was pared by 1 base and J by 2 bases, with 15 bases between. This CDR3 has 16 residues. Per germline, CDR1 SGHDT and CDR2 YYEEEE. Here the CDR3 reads CASSLYPNRENYGYTF. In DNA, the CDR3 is TGTGCCAGCAGCTTGTACCCCAATAGGGAGAACTATGGCTACACCTTC.

As DNA, the CDR3 is TGCGCCAGCAGCTTGGTCCCGGGAAGACAAGAGACCCAGTACTTC. This encodes CASSLVPGRQETQYF. The chain combines TRBV5-1 with TRBJ2-5, with a possible D match to TRBD2 (5 bases). This CDR3 region has 15 residues. Trimming removed 0 bases from V and 2 bases from J, with 11 bases in between. The germline gives CDR1 SGHRS, CDR2 YFSETQ.

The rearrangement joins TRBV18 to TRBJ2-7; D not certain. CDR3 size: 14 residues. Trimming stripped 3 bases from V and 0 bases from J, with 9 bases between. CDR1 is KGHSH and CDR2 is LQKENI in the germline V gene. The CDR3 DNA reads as TGTGCCAGCTCACCGACAAGCAGCTCCTACGAGCAGTACTTC. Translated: CASSPTSSSYEQYF.

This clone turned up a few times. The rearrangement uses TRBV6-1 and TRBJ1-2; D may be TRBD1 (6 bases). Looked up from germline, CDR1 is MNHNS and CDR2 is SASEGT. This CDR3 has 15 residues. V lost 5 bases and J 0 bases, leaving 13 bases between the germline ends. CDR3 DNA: TGTGCCAGCAGTCGGACAGTCAAATCTAACTATGGCTACACCTTC. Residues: CASSRTVKSNYGYTF.

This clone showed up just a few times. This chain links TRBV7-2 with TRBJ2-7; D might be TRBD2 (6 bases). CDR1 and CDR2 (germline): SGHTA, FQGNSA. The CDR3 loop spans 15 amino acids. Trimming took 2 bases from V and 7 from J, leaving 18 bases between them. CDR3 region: CASSLMAGSLREQYF. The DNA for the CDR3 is TGTGCCAGCAGCTTAATGGCGGGAAGCCTGAGGGAGCAGTACTTC.